In this sample, the clone carrying this T cell receptor beta chain turned up many times. What it recognizes is unknown. The entire patient cohort was treatment-naive prior to thyroid surgery. This sample stems from a study of metastatic and nonmetastatic thyroid tumors. On the study more broadly: Repertoires were compared across blood and tumor or nodule tissue from malignant and benign thyroid patients.

As originally analysed: The study took CDR3 differences across clinicopathological groups and made a distant-metastasis classifier for papillary thyroid cancer from them. TCRdb re-called the PCR reads through MiXCR. TCRdb, not the authors, supplied the V and J calls. Counted here are around 26,000 clones, 20% to 25% occurring once; the ten biggest clones make up around 4.5%. General study findings and limits: When malignant thyroid tumors were compared with benign nodules, TCR beta diversity was reportedly significantly higher in the malignant tumors. This held in both blood and tumor samples.

Sequencing was done on a sample of adjacent normal tissue. This clonotype was obtained from a female donor with papillary thyroid cancer or a benign thyroid nodule (not recorded which). Some clones in this sample may be carry-over from other donors' samples.

The CDR3 reads CASSLEGQGTGNTIYF. CDR3 DNA sequence: TGTGCCAGCAGCTTAGAGGGACAGGGAACTGGAAACACCATATATTTT. The chain is built from TRBV7-3 and TRBJ1-3, with 9 bases fitting TRBD1. V gave up 2 bases and J gave up 2 bases; unmatched junction bases: 4. CDR1 is SGHTA and CDR2 is FQGTGA in the germline V gene. This CDR3 spans 16 amino acids.